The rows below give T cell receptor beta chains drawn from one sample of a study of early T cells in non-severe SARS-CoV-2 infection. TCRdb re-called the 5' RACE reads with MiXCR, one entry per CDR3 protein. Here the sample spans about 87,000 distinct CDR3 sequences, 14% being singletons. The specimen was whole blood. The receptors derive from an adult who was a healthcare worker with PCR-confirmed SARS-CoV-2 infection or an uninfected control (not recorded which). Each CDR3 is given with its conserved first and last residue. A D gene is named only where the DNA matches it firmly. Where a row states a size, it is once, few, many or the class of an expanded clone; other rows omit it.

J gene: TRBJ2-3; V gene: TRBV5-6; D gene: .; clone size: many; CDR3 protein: CASSFRGARTDTQYF; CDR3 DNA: TGTGCCAGCAGCTTCAGGGGTGCGCGGACAGATACGCAGTATTTT
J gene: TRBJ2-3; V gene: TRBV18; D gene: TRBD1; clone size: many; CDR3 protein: CASSLPGQGDPDTQYF; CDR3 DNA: TGTGCCAGCTCACTTCCGGGACAGGGGGACCCAGATACGCAGTATTTT
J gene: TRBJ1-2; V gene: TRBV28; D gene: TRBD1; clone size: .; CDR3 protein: CASGVPRQGGHGYTF; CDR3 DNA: TGTGCCAGCGGAGTGCCCCGACAGGGCGGGCATGGCTACACCTTC
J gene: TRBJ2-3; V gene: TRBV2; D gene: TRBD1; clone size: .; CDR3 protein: CASRQGDTQYF; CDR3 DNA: TGTGCCAGCAGGCAGGGGGACACGCAGTATTTT
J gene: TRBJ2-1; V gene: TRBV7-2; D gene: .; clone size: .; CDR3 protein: CASSRSGGVYNEQFF; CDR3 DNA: TGTGCCAGCAGCCGGTCGGGCGGGGTCTACAATGAGCAGTTCTTC
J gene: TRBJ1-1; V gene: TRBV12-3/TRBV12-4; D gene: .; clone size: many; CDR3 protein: CASSPNDVSGTEAFF; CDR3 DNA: TGTGCCAGCAGTCCCAACGATGTGTCAGGGACTGAAGCTTTCTTT
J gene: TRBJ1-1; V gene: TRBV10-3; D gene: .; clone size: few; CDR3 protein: CAISRLRGGPDTEAFF; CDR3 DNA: TGTGCCATCAGTCGATTAAGGGGGGGCCCCGACACTGAAGCTTTCTTT
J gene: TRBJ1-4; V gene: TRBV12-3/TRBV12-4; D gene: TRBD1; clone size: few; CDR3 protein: CASNLRTGDNEKLFF; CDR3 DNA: TGTGCCAGCAACTTAAGGACAGGGGATAATGAAAAACTGTTTTTT
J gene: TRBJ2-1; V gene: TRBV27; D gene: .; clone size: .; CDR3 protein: CASSLGTSYNEQFF; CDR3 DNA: TGTGCCAGCAGTTTGGGCACCTCCTACAATGAGCAGTTCTTC
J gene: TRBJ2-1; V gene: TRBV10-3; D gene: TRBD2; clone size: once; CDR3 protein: CAINTYGLAGGREQFF; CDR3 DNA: TGTGCCATCAATACATACGGACTAGCGGGGGGAAGAGAGCAGTTCTTC
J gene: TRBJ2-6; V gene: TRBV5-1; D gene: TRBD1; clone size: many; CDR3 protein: CASSLEGQAEFDVLTF; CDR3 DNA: TGCGCCAGCAGCTTGGAGGGACAGGCAGAATTCGACGTCCTGACTTTC
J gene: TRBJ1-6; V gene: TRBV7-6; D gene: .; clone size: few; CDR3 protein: CASSPELQGSSPLHF; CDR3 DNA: TGTGCCAGCAGCCCCGAGCTACAGGGATCTTCACCCCTCCACTTT
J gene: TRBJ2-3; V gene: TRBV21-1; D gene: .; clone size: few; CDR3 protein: CASTQRRGSTDTQYF; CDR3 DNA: TGTGCCAGCACCCAACGCCGGGGAAGCACAGATACGCAGTATTTT
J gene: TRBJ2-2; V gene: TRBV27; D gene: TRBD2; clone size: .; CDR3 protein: CASSWTSGGIGELFF; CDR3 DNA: TGTGCCAGCAGCTGGACTAGCGGGGGCATCGGGGAGCTGTTTTTT
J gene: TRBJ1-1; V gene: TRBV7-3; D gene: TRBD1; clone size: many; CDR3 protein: CASSLDSGGVAEAFF; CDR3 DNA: TGTGCCAGCAGCTTAGATTCAGGGGGCGTTGCTGAAGCTTTCTTT
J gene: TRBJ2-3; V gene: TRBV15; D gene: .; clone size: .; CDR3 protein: CATSRDGVGTDTQYF; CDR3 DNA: TGTGCCACCAGCAGAGATGGGGTAGGGACAGATACGCAGTATTTT
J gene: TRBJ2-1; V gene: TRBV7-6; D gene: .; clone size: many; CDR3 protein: CASSYTSSGHNEQFF; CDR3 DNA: TGTGCCAGCAGCTACACTAGCTCGGGCCACAATGAGCAGTTCTTC
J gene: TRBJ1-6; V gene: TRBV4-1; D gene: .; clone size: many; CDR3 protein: CASSQGGSPLHF; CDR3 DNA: TGCGCCAGCAGCCAAGGGGGTTCACCCCTCCACTTT
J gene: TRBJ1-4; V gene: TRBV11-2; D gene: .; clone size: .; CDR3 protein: CASIPPPELFF; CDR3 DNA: TGTGCCAGCATCCCCCCCCCCGAACTGTTTTTT
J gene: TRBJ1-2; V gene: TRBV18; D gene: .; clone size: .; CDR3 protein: CASSPGEIPGGTGYTF; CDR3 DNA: TGTGCCAGCTCACCGGGAGAGATACCTGGGGGTACTGGCTACACCTTC
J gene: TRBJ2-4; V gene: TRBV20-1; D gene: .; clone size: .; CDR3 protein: CSAGVVKNIQYF; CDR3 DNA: TGCAGTGCCGGGGTAGTCAAAAACATTCAGTACTTC
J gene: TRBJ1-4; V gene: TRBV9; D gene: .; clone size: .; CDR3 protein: CASSQGAEKLFF; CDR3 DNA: TGTGCCAGCAGCCAGGGTGCGGAAAAACTGTTTTTT
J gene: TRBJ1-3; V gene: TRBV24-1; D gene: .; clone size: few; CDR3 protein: CATSGGSGNTIYF; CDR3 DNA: TGTGCCACCTCGGGGGGCTCTGGAAACACCATATATTTT
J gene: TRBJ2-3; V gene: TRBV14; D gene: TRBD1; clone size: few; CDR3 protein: CASSHLPGQGPPPDTQYF; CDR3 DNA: TGTGCCAGCAGCCACCTACCAGGACAGGGCCCTCCGCCAGATACGCAGTATTTT
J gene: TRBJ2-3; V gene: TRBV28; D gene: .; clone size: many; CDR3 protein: CASSLVRDSSTDTQYF; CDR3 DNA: TGTGCCAGCAGTTTGGTACGGGACTCGAGCACAGATACGCAGTATTTT
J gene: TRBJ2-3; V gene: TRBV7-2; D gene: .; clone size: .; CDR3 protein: CASSYLDTQYF; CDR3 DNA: TGTGCCAGCAGCTATTTAGATACGCAGTATTTT
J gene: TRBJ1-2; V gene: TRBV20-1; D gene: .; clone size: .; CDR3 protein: CSARDRSTGRSYGYTF; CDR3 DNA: TGCAGTGCTAGAGATCGTAGCACGGGACGGAGCTATGGCTACACCTTC
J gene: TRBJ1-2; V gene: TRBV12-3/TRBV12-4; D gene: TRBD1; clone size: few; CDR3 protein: CASSPQGANYGYTF; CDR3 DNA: TGTGCCAGCAGTCCACAGGGGGCAAACTATGGCTACACCTTC
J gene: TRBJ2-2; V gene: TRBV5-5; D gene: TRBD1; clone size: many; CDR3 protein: CASSRQGADTGELFF; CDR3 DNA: TGTGCCAGCAGCCGACAGGGGGCGGACACCGGGGAGCTGTTTTTT
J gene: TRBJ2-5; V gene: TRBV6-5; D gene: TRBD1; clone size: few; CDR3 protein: CASSYDRGRETQYF; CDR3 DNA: TGTGCCAGCAGTTACGACAGGGGGCGAGAGACCCAGTACTTC
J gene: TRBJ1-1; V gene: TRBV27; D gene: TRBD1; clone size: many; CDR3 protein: CASRWTGEMNTEAFF; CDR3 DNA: TGTGCCAGCCGGTGGACAGGGGAGATGAACACTGAAGCTTTCTTT
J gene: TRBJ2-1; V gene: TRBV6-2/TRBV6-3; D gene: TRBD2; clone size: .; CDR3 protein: CASRVPGLVWYNEHFF; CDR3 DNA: TGTGCCAGCAGAGTCCCGGGACTAGTATGGTACAATGAGCACTTCTTC
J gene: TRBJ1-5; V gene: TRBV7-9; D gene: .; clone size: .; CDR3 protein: CASSTQGSQPQHF; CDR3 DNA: TGTGCCAGCAGCACGCAGGGGTCCCAGCCCCAGCATTTT
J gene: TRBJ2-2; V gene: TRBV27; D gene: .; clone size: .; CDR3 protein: CASTWVYAGELFF; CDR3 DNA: TGTGCCAGCACCTGGGTCTATGCCGGGGAGCTGTTTTTT
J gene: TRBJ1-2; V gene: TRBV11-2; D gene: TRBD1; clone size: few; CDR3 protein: CASSKQGAHYGYTF; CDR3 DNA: TGTGCCAGCAGCAAACAGGGGGCCCACTATGGCTACACCTTC